The 32 T cell receptor beta chains given below trace back to one sample, sequenced in a study of radiation and T cells in renal cell carcinoma. TCRdb keeps only in-frame clones here, not all; method: immunoSEQ multiplex PCR. This table holds 60,000 to 80,000 clones, around 76% found once. Documented time point: blood 2 weeks post-SBRT. The sample's treatment: 15 Gy SBRT to primary tumor, nephrectomy 4 weeks later. The sequences come from blood, collected from a patient whose treatment included radiotherapy and nephrectomy. The receptors shown here come from a man aged 55 to 70 with renal cell carcinoma.

This rearrangement joins TRBV9 to TRBJ1-1; D ambiguous. V lost 4 bases to trimming and J lost 3 bases, with 13 bases between them. The CDR3 is 14 amino acids. Germline lookup yields CDR1 SGDLS and CDR2 YYNGEE. CDR3 in amino acids: CASSPRTGDTEAFF. The CDR3 nucleotides are TGTGCCAGCAGCCCACGCACTGGGGACACTGAAGCTTTCTTT.

This chain links TRBV4-3 with TRBJ2-3; 7 nucleotides match TRBD1. The CDR3 is 16 residues long. CDR1 and CDR2 from the germline V gene are LGHNA and YSLEER. Losses at the gene ends were 3 bases for V and 2 bases for J; bases not matched to a gene: 8. The CDR3 nucleotides are TGCGCCAGCAGCCAGGCCGGGGACAGTGACACAGATACGCAGTATTTT. Translated: CASSQAGDSDTDTQYF.

The chain couples TRBV7-2 to TRBJ2-7, with 13 bases aligning to TRBD2. The CDR3 extends over 15 amino acids. V was clipped by 5 bases and J by 3 bases; unmatched bases: 4. CDR1 and CDR2 (germline): SGHTA, FQGNSA. As DNA, the CDR3 is TGTGCCAGCAGCCAACTAGCGGGAGGGATCTACGAGCAGTACTTC. Protein sequence: CASSQLAGGIYEQYF.

The V gene is TRBV28, the J gene TRBJ2-7; 11 bases match TRBD2. The CDR3 is 18 residues long. Germline CDR1 and CDR2: MDHEN and SYDVKM. V was clipped by 4 bases and J by 5 bases; unmatched bases: 16. The CDR3 sequence is CASSSAGLAGGRINEQYF. CDR3 nucleotide sequence: TGTGCCAGCAGTTCGGCCGGGCTAGCGGGAGGACGGATCAACGAGCAGTACTTC.

This clone has only a few counts. The V gene is TRBV5-6, the J gene TRBJ1-1; D remains unclear. Per the germline V gene, CDR1 is SGHDT and CDR2 is YYEEEE. This CDR3 spans 16 amino acids. Trimming cost V 6 bases and J 1 base, with 19 bases left between them. The CDR3 reads CASNTLVGNQNTEAFF. The CDR3 DNA follows: TGTGCCAGCAACACACTTGTGGGAAACCAGAACACTGAAGCTTTCTTT.

This chain links TRBV7-2 with TRBJ2-3; D unclear. Germline V gene lookup returns CDR1 SGHTA and CDR2 FQGNSA. Trimming left V 6 bases short and J 4 bases short, with 8 bases between. This CDR3 has 12 amino acids. CDR3 residues: CASRESSDTQYF. The CDR3 nucleotides read TGTGCCAGCAGAGAAAGTTCAGATACGCAGTATTTT.

The chain recombines TRBV5-1 with TRBJ2-2; 9 positions agree with TRBD2. V lost 1 base and J lost 7; bases outside the gene matches: 5. CDR3 length equals 15 residues. The germline V gene encodes CDR1 SGHRS and CDR2 YFSETQ. Here the CDR3 DNA reads TGCGCCAGCAGCTTGACCGGGACTAGCCTCGGGGAGCTGTTTTTT. Translating it yields CASSLTGTSLGELFF.

The chain carries TRBV5-4 and TRBJ2-7; 13 nucleotides align to TRBD2. V shed 0 bases, J shed 0 bases, and the junction held 6 bases outside the gene matches. The CDR3 is made up of 18 amino acids. From germline, CDR1 is SGHNT and CDR2 YYREEE (reference sequence). CDR3 protein: CASSLGLAGGHSSYEQYF. In DNA, the CDR3 is TGTGCCAGCAGCTTGGGACTAGCGGGAGGACATAGCTCCTACGAGCAGTACTTC. Complete variable domain (other parts from reference TRBV5-4 and TRBJ2-7): ETGVTQSPTHLIKTRGQQVTLRCSSQSGHNTVSWYQQALGQGPQFIFQYYREEENGRGNFPPRFSGLQFPNYSSELNVNALELDDSALYLCASSLGLAGGHSSYEQYFGPGTRLTVT.

The chain carries TRBV15 and TRBJ2-2; D gene ambiguous. Trimming pared 3 bases from V and 2 bases from J, leaving 10 bases between. The CDR3 consists of 15 residues. Germline V gene sequence: CDR1 LNHNV, CDR2 YYDKDF (reference sequence). CDR3 amino acids: CATSRLQVNTGELFF. The DNA for the CDR3 is TGTGCCACCAGCAGGTTACAAGTAAACACCGGGGAGCTGTTTTTT.

This chain joins TRBV27 and TRBJ2-6; unclear D gene. Trimming removed 4 bases from V and 4 bases from J, with 2 bases in between. The CDR3 covers 12 residues. Germline V gene sequence: CDR1 MNHEY, CDR2 SMNVEV (reference sequence). This CDR3 is CASSSGANVLTF. In DNA form, the CDR3 reads TGTGCCAGCAGTTCGGGGGCCAACGTCCTGACTTTC.

The chain is built from TRBV9 and TRBJ2-1, with D unresolved. Germline loops: CDR1 SGDLS, CDR2 YYNGEE. There are 15 residues in the CDR3. Between the trimmed V and J ends, which lost 3 bases and 1 base, there was a span of 11 bases. CDR3 DNA sequence: TGTGCCAGCAGCGGGCCGGACGGGTCCTACAATGAGCAGTTCTTC. Protein sequence: CASSGPDGSYNEQFF.

The chain has TRBV7-6 and TRBJ1-3; no reliable D call. V lost 5 bases to trimming and J lost 1 base, with 12 bases between them. Germline V gives CDR1 SGHVS, CDR2 FNYEAQ. This CDR3 spans 15 amino acids. The chain's CDR3 is CASSPGAFSGNTIYF. DNA of the CDR3: TGTGCCAGCAGCCCCGGAGCATTTTCTGGAAACACCATATATTTT.

This chain connects TRBV9 to TRBJ2-3, with D tentatively TRBD2 (5 bases). The length of the CDR3 is 16 residues. Trimming stripped 0 bases from V and 0 bases from J, with 11 bases between. Germline CDR1 reads SGDLS; CDR2 reads YYNGEE. The CDR3 sequence: CASSVDPSPSTDTQYF. Here the CDR3 DNA reads TGTGCCAGCAGCGTAGATCCTAGCCCTAGCACAGATACGCAGTATTTT.

The V call is TRBV11-2, the J call TRBJ2-7, with D perhaps matching TRBD2 (6 bases). This CDR3 has 15 amino acids. CDR1 is SGHAT, CDR2 FQNNGV, per germline. V was pared by 1 base and J by 0 bases, with 10 bases between. This chain's CDR3 is CASSLAAGSSYEQYF. The CDR3 coding sequence is TGTGCCAGCAGCTTAGCCGCCGGGAGCTCCTACGAGCAGTACTTC.

This chain links TRBV28 with TRBJ1-1; D is unresolved. Trimming stripped 9 bases from V and 4 bases from J, with 15 bases between. The CDR3 is made up of 13 amino acids. Germline V gene data show CDR1 as MDHEN and CDR2 as SYDVKM. CDR3 bases: TGTGCCAGTCGAGGAGGGCAAGGCACTGAAGCTTTCTTT. Translation gives CASRGGQGTEAFF.

The V and J genes are TRBV4-1 and TRBJ1-4; TRBD1 matches at 9 bases. The CDR3 is 14 residues long. Germline CDR1 reads MGHRA; CDR2 reads YSYEKL. V was clipped by 2 bases and J by 8 bases; unmatched bases: 3. CDR3 loop: CASSQRTGDEKLFF. CDR3 DNA sequence: TGCGCCAGCAGCCAACGGACAGGGGACGAAAAACTGTTTTTT.

The J gene is TRBJ2-2, the V gene TRBV4-1; 14 positions match TRBD2. The trim removed 2 bases at V and 4 bases at J, leaving 18 bases unmatched. CDR1 is MGHRA, CDR2 YSYEKL, per germline. This CDR3 contains 22 residues. The CDR3 DNA reads as TGCGCCAGCAGCCAAAATAATCTCCTTGGACTAGCGGGAGGCGACGCCACCGGGGAGCTGTTTTTT. Translating gives CASSQNNLLGLAGGDATGELFF.

The V gene is TRBV5-4, the J gene TRBJ2-5, with TRBD1 as a possible D gene (5 bases). V was cut by 0 bases and J by 1 base, with 7 bases left in between. CDR1 and CDR2 (germline): SGHNT, YYREEE (reference sequence). The CDR3 totals 14 residues. The CDR3 region is CASSLGTIQETQYF. CDR3 bases: TGTGCCAGCAGCTTGGGGACAATCCAAGAGACCCAGTACTTC.

The CDR3 is CASSALRGSNSPLHF. The CDR3 coding sequence is TGTGCCAGCAGCGCCCTGAGGGGAAGTAATTCACCCCTCCACTTT. J is TRBJ1-6 and V is TRBV13; perhaps TRBD1 as D (5 bases). Deletions cut 5 bases from V and 6 bases from J, with 14 bases between. In germline, CDR1 is PRHDT, CDR2 FYEKMQ (reference sequence). This CDR3 has 15 residues.

V usage is TRBV7-8 and J usage is TRBJ1-1, with D perhaps matching TRBD1 (6 bases). Germline V gene lookup returns CDR1 SGHVS and CDR2 FQNEAQ. The CDR3 runs 13 residues. The V end lost 6 bases, the J end lost 4 bases, and 12 bases lay between the germline ends. The CDR3 nucleotides are TGTGCCAGCAGTCCACAGGGAGGCACTGAAGCTTTCTTT. Translating it yields CASSPQGGTEAFF.

The J gene is TRBJ2-7, the V gene TRBV6-5; a weak D match, TRBD1 (6 bases). Trimming shortened V by 6 bases and J by 3 bases, and 15 bases separated the two germline ends. The CDR3 has 14 residues. In germline, CDR1 is MNHEY, CDR2 SVGAGI. The chain's CDR3 is CASSPGTRDYEQYF. The CDR3 nucleotides are TGTGCCAGCAGCCCCGGGACAAGAGACTACGAGCAGTACTTC.

This clone was observed a few times. CDR3 DNA: TGTGCCAGCAGCCGGACAGGGCGATTCTATGAGCAGTTCTTC. Translation: CASSRTGRFYEQFF. The chain has TRBV14 and TRBJ2-1; TRBD1 matches at 8 bases. Germline lookup yields CDR1 SGHDN and CDR2 FVKESK. The ends lost 4 bases at V and 8 bases at J; junction bases unmatched: 7. The CDR3 runs to 14 residues.

The count of this clone is one. The rearrangement joins TRBV5-4 to TRBJ2-7, with 7 bases matching TRBD1. V lost 0 bases, J lost 7 bases, and 4 bases stayed unmatched. The CDR3 runs 13 residues. Germline CDR1 SGHNT, CDR2 YYREEE (reference sequence). Written as DNA, the CDR3 is TGTGCCAGCAGCTTGGACAGGGGCGGAGAGCAGTACTTC. Protein: CASSLDRGGEQYF.

The chain joins TRBV18 to TRBJ1-1, with 11 positions matching TRBD1. Trimming removed 2 bases from V and 5 bases from J; junction bases left unmatched: 7. There are 16 residues in the CDR3. Per the germline V gene, CDR1 is KGHSH and CDR2 is LQKENI. DNA of the CDR3: TGTGCCAGCTCACCAATGGGGGGACAGGGGGTAACTGAAGCTTTCTTT. It is translated as CASSPMGGQGVTEAFF.

The chain couples TRBV21-1 to TRBJ1-4. TRBV21-1 is designated a pseudogene. The CDR3 is 16 amino acids. In DNA form, the CDR3 reads TGTGCCAGCAGCAAAGGCGTGCGGGGGGGCTGTGAAAAACTGTTTTTT. Its protein product is CASSKGVRGGCEKLFF.

This clone has a handful of counts. This chain joins TRBV4-2 and TRBJ1-2; 7 nucleotides align to TRBD1. CDR1 and CDR2 from the germline V gene are LGHNA and YNFKEQ. The CDR3 loop spans 14 amino acids. The J segment lost 8 bases and the V segment lost 0 bases, leaving 6 bases of the junction unmatched. CDR3 sequence (DNA): TGTGCCAGCAGCCAAGAGGGTAGGGGGCGAGGCTACACCTTC. This codes for CASSQEGRGRGYTF.

This chain connects TRBV7-8 to TRBJ1-4; no clear D gene. CDR3 length equals 14 residues. V dropped 2 bases and J dropped 4 bases, with 8 bases sitting between them. Per germline, CDR1 SGHVS and CDR2 FQNEAQ. CDR3 in amino acids: CASSLQRVNEKLFF. For the CDR3, the DNA is TGTGCCAGCAGCTTACAACGGGTTAATGAAAAACTGTTTTTT. The whole variable domain, filled in from reference TRBV7-8 and TRBJ1-4, reads GAGVSQSPRYKVAKRGQDVALRCDPISGHVSLFWYQQALGQGPEFLTYFQNEAQLDKSGLPSDRFFAERPEGSVSTLKIQRTQQEDSAVYLCASSLQRVNEKLFFGSGTQLSVL.

This chain uses TRBV7-9 with TRBJ2-7, with D unclear. CDR1 SEHNR and CDR2 FQNEAQ come from the germline V gene (reference sequence). CDR3 length equals 14 residues. Trimming removed 6 bases at V and 0 bases at J, with 12 bases between. The CDR3 bases are TGTGCCAGCAGTCGACAAGGAAGCTCCTACGAGCAGTACTTC. Its protein is CASSRQGSSYEQYF.

The chain employs TRBV5-1 and TRBJ2-7; a possible D gene is TRBD2 (6 bases). CDR3 length: 15 amino acids. V lost 0 bases and J lost 3, with 13 bases in between. Germline-derived CDR1 and CDR2 are SGHRS and YFSETQ. DNA for the CDR3: TGCGCCAGCAGCTTGGCCGGAGGGATAGACTACGAGCAGTACTTC. Translation: CASSLAGGIDYEQYF. The full variable domain, in which reference TRBV5-1 and TRBJ2-7 provide the parts outside the CDR3, is KAGVTQTPRYLIKTRGQQVTLSCSPISGHRSVSWYQQTPGQGLQFLFEYFSETQRNKGNFPGRFSGRQFSNSRSEMNVSTLELGDSALYLCASSLAGGIDYEQYFGPGTRLTVT.

This clone came up many times. V is TRBV6-1 and J is TRBJ1-1, with D possibly matching TRBD1 (6 bases). The CDR3 spans 12 residues. With 11 bases removed from V and 4 bases from J, the gap between germline ends came to 14 bases. Germline V gene data show CDR1 as MNHNS and CDR2 as SASEGT. The DNA for the CDR3 is TGTGCCGCGGGAGGGGGGAGCACTGAAGCTTTCTTT. Protein sequence: CAAGGGSTEAFF.

The chain uses TRBV16 and TRBJ2-6; D remains unclear. Trimming left V 1 base short and J 0 bases short, with 10 bases between. The CDR3 is 17 residues long. Germline values: CDR1 KGHSY, CDR2 FQNENV. CDR3 DNA sequence: TGTGCCAGCAGCCAATGGCATGCCTACTCTGGGGCCAACGTCCTGACTTTC. Translated, it gives CASSQWHAYSGANVLTF.

DNA for the CDR3: TGTGCCATCACCCCGACTATGGACATAATTTACGAGCAGTACTTC. Translated, it gives CAITPTMDIIYEQYF. The rearrangement links TRBV10-3 to TRBJ2-7; the D gene could be TRBD1 or TRBD2 (5 bases each). The length of the CDR3 is 15 residues. Trimming removed 7 bases at V and 4 bases at J, with 20 bases between. Germline V gene sequence: CDR1 ENHRY, CDR2 SYGVKD.